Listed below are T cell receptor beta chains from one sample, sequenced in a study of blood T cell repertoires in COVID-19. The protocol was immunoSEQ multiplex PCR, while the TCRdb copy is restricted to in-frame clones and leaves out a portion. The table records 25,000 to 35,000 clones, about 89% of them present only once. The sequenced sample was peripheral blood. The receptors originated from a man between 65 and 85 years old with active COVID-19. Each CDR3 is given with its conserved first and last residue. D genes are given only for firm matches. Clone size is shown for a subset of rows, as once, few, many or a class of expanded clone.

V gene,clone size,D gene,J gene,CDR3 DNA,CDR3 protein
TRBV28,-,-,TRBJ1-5,TGTGCCAGCAGTTTAGAACCCAGGTCCAATCAGCCCCAGCATTTT,CASSLEPRSNQPQHF
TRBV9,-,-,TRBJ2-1,TGTGCCAGCAGCGCGGGGGGCCGATCCTCCTACAATGAGCAGTTCTTC,CASSAGGRSSYNEQFF
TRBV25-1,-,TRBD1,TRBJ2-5,TGTGCCAGCAGTGACAGGGGGAAGGGGGAGACCCAGTACTTC,CASSDRGKGETQYF
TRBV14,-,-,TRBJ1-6,TGTGCCAGCAGCTCAGGGGCCCGAGGTTCACCCCTCCACTTT,CASSSGARGSPLHF
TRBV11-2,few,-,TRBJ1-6,TGTGCCAGCAGCCCGCTTGATAGGGGTTCACCCCTCCACTTT,CASSPLDRGSPLHF
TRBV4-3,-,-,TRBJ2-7,TGCGCCAGCAGACTCAGGGGCACATCAAGCTCCTACGAGCAGTACTTC,CASRLRGTSSSYEQYF
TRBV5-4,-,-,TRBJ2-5,TGTGCCAGCAGTCCCCAGGGTTACGGCCTCGAGACCCAGTACTTC,CASSPQGYGLETQYF
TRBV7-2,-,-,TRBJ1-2,TGTGCCAGCAGCCCCCCGGGAACCTCCTATGGCTACACCTTC,CASSPPGTSYGYTF
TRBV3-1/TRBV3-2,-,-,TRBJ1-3,TGTGCCAGCAGCCAAGAGGGCACCTCGGGAAACACCATATATTTT,CASSQEGTSGNTIYF
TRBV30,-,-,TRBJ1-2,TGTGCCTGGAGGAGTTTGGCAGGCCCTTATGGCTACACCTTC,CAWRSLAGPYGYTF
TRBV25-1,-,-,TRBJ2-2,TGTGCCAGCAGTGAATATGGGGGCGACTCCGGGGAGCTGTTTTTT,CASSEYGGDSGELFF
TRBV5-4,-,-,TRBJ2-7,TGTGCCAGCAGCTCCCAGGGGAAGAACGAGCAGTACTTC,CASSSQGKNEQYF
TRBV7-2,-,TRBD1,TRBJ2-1,TGTGCCAGCAGCAACCGCGGACAGGGGGCCAATGAGCAGTTCTTC,CASSNRGQGANEQFF
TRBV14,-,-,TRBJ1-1,TGTGCCAGCAGCAAGACAGGTTTTTACACTGAAGCTTTCTTT,CASSKTGFYTEAFF
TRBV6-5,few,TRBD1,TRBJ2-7,TGTGCCAGCAGGATAACCGGGACAGGGAGCGAGCAGTACTTC,CASRITGTGSEQYF
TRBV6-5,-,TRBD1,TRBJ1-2,TGTGCCAGCAGTTACCTTCCACAGGGGAACTATGGCTACACCTTC,CASSYLPQGNYGYTF
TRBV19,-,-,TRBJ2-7,TGTGCCAGTAGTTCCACCCCCGGGTACGAGCAGTACTTC,CASSSTPGYEQYF
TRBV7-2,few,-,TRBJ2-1,TGTGCCAGCAGCTCAGTTGGACAGGGAGGGAATGAGCAGTTCTTC,CASSSVGQGGNEQFF
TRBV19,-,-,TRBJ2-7,TGTGCCAGTAGTCATCAGGTGGCGGGCGAGCAGTACTTC,CASSHQVAGEQYF
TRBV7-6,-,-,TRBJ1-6,TGTGCCAGCAGCCCTATGGCAAAAGGGGATTCACCCCTCCACTTT,CASSPMAKGDSPLHF
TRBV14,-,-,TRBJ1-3,TGTGCCAGCAGCCAATCCCCAGGTGGAAACACCATATATTTT,CASSQSPGGNTIYF
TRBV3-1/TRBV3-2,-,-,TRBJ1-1,TGTGCCAGCAGCGAAACCGGGGGGAAGCGTGCTTTCTTT,CASSETGGKRAFF
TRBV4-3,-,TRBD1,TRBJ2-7,TGCGCCAGCAGCCAAGGCAGGGGGCGGGGTGAGCAGTACTTC,CASSQGRGRGEQYF
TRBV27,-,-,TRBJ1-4,TGTGCCAGCAAGGCCGGAGGAAAAGGCGAAAAACTGTTTTTT,CASKAGGKGEKLFF
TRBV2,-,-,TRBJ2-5,TGTGCCAGCAGTGAAGGGCCGCAAGAGACCCAGTACTTC,CASSEGPQETQYF
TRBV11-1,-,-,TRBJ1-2,TGTGCCAGCAGCCCCCGGGACTTTAACTATGGCTACACCTTC,CASSPRDFNYGYTF
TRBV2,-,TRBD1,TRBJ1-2,TGTGCCAGCAGTGCGACAGGGGACGGCTATGGCTACACCTTC,CASSATGDGYGYTF
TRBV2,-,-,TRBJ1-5,TGTGCCAGCAGTACGACAAGTAGCAATCAGCCCCAGCATTTT,CASSTTSSNQPQHF
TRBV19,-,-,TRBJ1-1,TGTGCCAGTAGTATAGTGGGACTCGTGAACACTGAAGCTTTCTTT,CASSIVGLVNTEAFF
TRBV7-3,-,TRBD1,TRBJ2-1,TGTGCCAGCAGCCGGGACAGGGGGGCCTACAATGAGCAGTTCTTC,CASSRDRGAYNEQFF
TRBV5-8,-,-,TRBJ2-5,TGTGCCAGCAGCCATGGACAGCTCCAAAGGGAGACCCAGTACTTC,CASSHGQLQRETQYF
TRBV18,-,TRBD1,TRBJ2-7,TGTGCCAGCTCAACCGGGACAGGGGAAGTTCGGGAGCAGTACTTC,CASSTGTGEVREQYF
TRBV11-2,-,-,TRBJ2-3,TGTGCCAGCAGCTTAGATGGAGGGACAGTGTCCCAAGAGCAGTATTTT,CASSLDGGTVSQEQYF
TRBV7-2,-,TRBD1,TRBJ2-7,TGTGCCAGCAGCACATCGGGGACAGGGGGCATCGAGCAGTACTTC,CASSTSGTGGIEQYF
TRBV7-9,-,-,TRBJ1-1,TGTGCCAGCAGCCCAGGTTTCGCTGAAGCTTTCTTT,CASSPGFAEAFF
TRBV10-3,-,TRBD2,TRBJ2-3,TGTGCCATCAGTGAGCAGTCTAGCGGGAACACAGATACGCAGTATTTT,CAISEQSSGNTDTQYF
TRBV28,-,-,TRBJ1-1,TGTGCCAGCAGAAAAGGGGGAACCGATACTGAAGCTTTCTTT,CASRKGGTDTEAFF
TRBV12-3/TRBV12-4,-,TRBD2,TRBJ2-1,TGTGCCAGCAGGGGACTAGGGGGCAATGAGCAGTTCTTC,CASRGLGGNEQFF
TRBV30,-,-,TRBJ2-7,TGTGCCTGGAGTGCCTCTTCAGTGGTGTACTTC,CAWSASSVVYF
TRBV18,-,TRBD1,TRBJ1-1,TGTGCCAGCTCACCAAGACAGGGCAAGGGGAACACTGAAGCTTTCTTT,CASSPRQGKGNTEAFF
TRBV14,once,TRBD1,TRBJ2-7,TGTGCCAGCAGCCAGCAGACAGGGTTTGGCGAGCAGTACTTC,CASSQQTGFGEQYF
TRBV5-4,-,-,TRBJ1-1,TGTGCCAGCAGCTTGGCAGAGAACACTGAAGCTTTCTTT,CASSLAENTEAFF
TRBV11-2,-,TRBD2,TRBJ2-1,TGTGCCAGCAGCTTTAGACGGAGTGTAGCGGGGGGCTACAATGAGCAGTTCTTC,CASSFRRSVAGGYNEQFF
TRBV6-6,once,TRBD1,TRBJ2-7,TGTGCCAGCAGCCCTAGACAGGGCGCATCCTACGAGCAGTACTTC,CASSPRQGASYEQYF
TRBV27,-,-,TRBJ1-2,TGTGCCAGCAGTTATAAGGACAGCAGAGACTATGGCTACACCTTC,CASSYKDSRDYGYTF
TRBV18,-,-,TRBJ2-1,TGTGCCAGCTCACCAGTCGTCAATGAGCAGTTCTTC,CASSPVVNEQFF
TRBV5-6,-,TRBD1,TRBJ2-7,TGTGCCAGCAGCGGTGACAGGGGAAACTACGAGCAGTACTTC,CASSGDRGNYEQYF
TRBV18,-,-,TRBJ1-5,TGTGCCAGCTCACCCAGGCAGGGCAATCAGCCCCAGCATTTT,CASSPRQGNQPQHF
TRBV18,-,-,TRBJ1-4,TGTGCCAGCTCACGACTTCCGCGAGATGAAAAACTGTTTTTT,CASSRLPRDEKLFF
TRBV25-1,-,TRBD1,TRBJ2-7,TGTGCCAGCAGTGAAAACAGGGGGGCCTACGAGCAGTACTTC,CASSENRGAYEQYF
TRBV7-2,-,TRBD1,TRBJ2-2,TGTGCCAGCAGCTTAGCCCAAATCGTAGGGGCAGGGGGCGTCACCGGGGAGCTGTTTTTT,CASSLAQIVGAGGVTGELFF
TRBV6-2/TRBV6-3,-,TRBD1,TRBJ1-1,TGTGCCAGCAGTTTACAGGGGGTGAACACTGAAGCTTTCTTT,CASSLQGVNTEAFF
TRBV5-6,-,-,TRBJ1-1,TGTGCCAGCAGACAAAAGACAGCGAACACTGAAGCTTTCTTT,CASRQKTANTEAFF
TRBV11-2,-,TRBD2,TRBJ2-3,TGTGCCAGCAGCCAGTTTGCGGCGGGGGGGCACCCAGATACGCAGTATTTT,CASSQFAAGGHPDTQYF
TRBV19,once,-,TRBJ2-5,TGTGCCAGTAGTAGGTCCAGGCCCCCGGAGACCCAGTACTTC,CASSRSRPPETQYF
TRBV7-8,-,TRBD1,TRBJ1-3,TGTGCCAGCAGCTCAGACAGGGCCCGCCAACTATATTTT,CASSSDRARQLYF